The rows below give T cell receptor beta chains drawn from one sample of a study of Ad26.COV2.S vaccination and SARS-CoV-2 variants. Using immunoSEQ multiplex PCR, the repertoire was profiled, and TCRdb retains in-frame clones only, with some absent. The table has 400,000 to 450,000 clones, approximately 90% seen once; the top ten hold roughly an eighth. This sample comprised peripheral blood, obtained in a trial of Ad26.COV2.S vaccine versus placebo. These receptors came from a person between 18 and 65 years old who received the Ad26.COV2.S COVID-19 vaccine or a placebo. Both conserved end residues are part of each CDR3. A D gene is named only where the DNA matches it firmly. For some rows the clone size is stated as once, few or many, or as a class when expanded; others skip it.

CDR3 DNA: TGTGCCAGCAGTTTTAGTGCTGTGGCAGATACGCAGTATTTT
CDR3 protein: CASSFSAVADTQYF
J gene: TRBJ2-3
D gene: .
CDR3 length: 14
V gene: TRBV28
clone size: .

CDR3 DNA: TGCAGTGCTAGTCCACCCGGCACTAGCGGGAGGGCCACAGATACGCAGTATTTT
CDR3 protein: CSASPPGTSGRATDTQYF
J gene: TRBJ2-3
D gene: TRBD2
CDR3 length: 18
V gene: TRBV20-1
clone size: .

CDR3 DNA: TGCGCCAGCAGCCCAGACCTCAGGGTATCTGAAGCTTTCTTT
CDR3 protein: CASSPDLRVSEAFF
J gene: TRBJ1-1
D gene: .
CDR3 length: 14
V gene: TRBV5-1
clone size: .

CDR3 DNA: TGTGCCTTGGCGTCAGAGGGACGCACTGAAGCTTTCTTT
CDR3 protein: CALASEGRTEAFF
J gene: TRBJ1-1
D gene: .
CDR3 length: 13
V gene: TRBV30
clone size: .

CDR3 DNA: TGTGCCACCAGCAGGAGGGGCGGGGTGGGTAATGAGCAGTTCTTC
CDR3 protein: CATSRRGGVGNEQFF
J gene: TRBJ2-1
D gene: .
CDR3 length: 15
V gene: TRBV15
clone size: .

CDR3 DNA: TGTGCCAGCAGCCCCCGAGGTAGCGGGAGGGTTAGGGACAATGAGCAGTTCTTC
CDR3 protein: CASSPRGSGRVRDNEQFF
J gene: TRBJ2-1
D gene: TRBD2
CDR3 length: 18
V gene: TRBV5-4
clone size: .

CDR3 DNA: TGTGCCAGCAGCCGTGCAACTAATGAAAAACTGTTTTTT
CDR3 protein: CASSRATNEKLFF
J gene: TRBJ1-4
D gene: .
CDR3 length: 13
V gene: TRBV21-1
clone size: .

CDR3 DNA: TGTGCCAGCAGCTTAGGGGGCGGGGGCGCCAACGGGGAGCAGTACTTC
CDR3 protein: CASSLGGGGANGEQYF
J gene: TRBJ2-7
D gene: .
CDR3 length: 16
V gene: TRBV7-6
clone size: .

CDR3 DNA: TGTGCCTGGGTAGCGGTGAATGAGCAGTTCTTC
CDR3 protein: CAWVAVNEQFF
J gene: TRBJ2-1
D gene: .
CDR3 length: 11
V gene: TRBV30
clone size: .

CDR3 DNA: TGTGCCAGCAGCGACGGGGGGAACAACAATGAGCAGTTCTTC
CDR3 protein: CASSDGGNNNEQFF
J gene: TRBJ2-1
D gene: TRBD2
CDR3 length: 14
V gene: TRBV6-2/TRBV6-3
clone size: .

CDR3 DNA: TGTGCCAGTACTAAGGGGAGCGGGAGCTCCTACGAGCAGTACTTC
CDR3 protein: CASTKGSGSSYEQYF
J gene: TRBJ2-7
D gene: TRBD2
CDR3 length: 15
V gene: TRBV19
clone size: .

CDR3 DNA: TGTGCCAGCTTATCTCTAGGAGGAGAGACCCAGTACTTC
CDR3 protein: CASLSLGGETQYF
J gene: TRBJ2-5
D gene: .
CDR3 length: 13
V gene: TRBV6-5
clone size: once

CDR3 DNA: TGCGCCAGCAGCTTGGCCCTAGCGGGATCCTACGAGCAGTACTTC
CDR3 protein: CASSLALAGSYEQYF
J gene: TRBJ2-7
D gene: TRBD2
CDR3 length: 15
V gene: TRBV5-1
clone size: .

CDR3 DNA: TGTGCCAGCGCCGTGGGGGGTCTCACAGATACGCAGTATTTT
CDR3 protein: CASAVGGLTDTQYF
J gene: TRBJ2-3
D gene: .
CDR3 length: 14
V gene: TRBV27
clone size: .

CDR3 DNA: TGTGCCAGCAGTTTGACAGGCTCCTACGAGCAGTACTTC
CDR3 protein: CASSLTGSYEQYF
J gene: TRBJ2-7
D gene: .
CDR3 length: 13
V gene: TRBV6-9
clone size: .

CDR3 DNA: TGTGCCAGCAGAGGACGGGAAAATCAGCCCCAGCATTTT
CDR3 protein: CASRGRENQPQHF
J gene: TRBJ1-5
D gene: .
CDR3 length: 13
V gene: TRBV2
clone size: .

CDR3 DNA: TGCGCCAGCAGCCAAGATATCCTCTCTGGAAACACCATATATTTT
CDR3 protein: CASSQDILSGNTIYF
J gene: TRBJ1-3
D gene: .
CDR3 length: 15
V gene: TRBV4-3
clone size: .

CDR3 DNA: TGTGCCACCCAAGACAGGGCAGAACGCACCGGGGAGCTGTTTTTT
CDR3 protein: CATQDRAERTGELFF
J gene: TRBJ2-2
D gene: TRBD1
CDR3 length: 15
V gene: TRBV19
clone size: once

CDR3 DNA: TGTGCCAGCTCACCATGGGAAAATGAAAAACTGTTTTTT
CDR3 protein: CASSPWENEKLFF
J gene: TRBJ1-4
D gene: .
CDR3 length: 13
V gene: TRBV18
clone size: .

CDR3 DNA: TGTGCCAGTAGCCCGACTAGCAGCACAGATACGCAGTATTTT
CDR3 protein: CASSPTSSTDTQYF
J gene: TRBJ2-3
D gene: TRBD2
CDR3 length: 14
V gene: TRBV19
clone size: .

CDR3 DNA: TGCGCCAGCAGCCTAAACGTTCTAGCGGGAAGCGACAATGAGCAGTTCTTC
CDR3 protein: CASSLNVLAGSDNEQFF
J gene: TRBJ2-1
D gene: TRBD2
CDR3 length: 17
V gene: TRBV4-3
clone size: .

CDR3 DNA: TGTGCCAGCAACCCCCCAGAGACAGGGTCAGAGACCCAGTACTTC
CDR3 protein: CASNPPETGSETQYF
J gene: TRBJ2-5
D gene: TRBD1
CDR3 length: 15
V gene: TRBV6-2/TRBV6-3
clone size: few

CDR3 DNA: TGTGCCACCAGCAGAGGTGTGGATATGGCTTTCTTT
CDR3 protein: CATSRGVDMAFF
J gene: TRBJ1-1
D gene: .
CDR3 length: 12
V gene: TRBV15
clone size: once

CDR3 DNA: TGTGCCAGCAGAGAGGAACTGAACACTGAAGCTTTCTTT
CDR3 protein: CASREELNTEAFF
J gene: TRBJ1-1
D gene: .
CDR3 length: 13
V gene: TRBV6-5
clone size: .

CDR3 DNA: TGTGCCAGCAGCTTGGGACCAATCCTCGGGACCCAGTACTTC
CDR3 protein: CASSLGPILGTQYF
J gene: TRBJ2-5
D gene: .
CDR3 length: 14
V gene: TRBV7-8
clone size: .

CDR3 DNA: TGCGCCAGCAGCCAAGAGGGGGGGACACCTTCCCCCTACAATGAGCAGTTCTTC
CDR3 protein: CASSQEGGTPSPYNEQFF
J gene: TRBJ2-1
D gene: .
CDR3 length: 18
V gene: TRBV4-3
clone size: .

CDR3 DNA: TGTGCCAGCAGTCACTTCGGACAGGGAACCTACGAGCAGTACTTC
CDR3 protein: CASSHFGQGTYEQYF
J gene: TRBJ2-7
D gene: TRBD1
CDR3 length: 15
V gene: TRBV27
clone size: .

CDR3 DNA: TGTGCCAGCAGCCCATACACAGATACGCAGTATTTT
CDR3 protein: CASSPYTDTQYF
J gene: TRBJ2-3
D gene: .
CDR3 length: 12
V gene: TRBV9
clone size: .

CDR3 DNA: TGTGCCAGCAGCCCTTCTCGCCTTAGCGGGCCCTTGGGGGCAGCTACGCAGTATTTT
CDR3 protein: CASSPSRLSGPLGAATQYF
J gene: TRBJ2-3
D gene: .
CDR3 length: 19
V gene: TRBV13
clone size: .

CDR3 DNA: TGTGCCAGCAGCGGAGTGGGGGGAGTCCGTGAGCAGTTCTTC
CDR3 protein: CASSGVGGVREQFF
J gene: TRBJ2-1
D gene: .
CDR3 length: 14
V gene: TRBV9
clone size: once

CDR3 DNA: TGTGCCAGCAGCCCCACCACCCCAGCGGGAGATACGAATGAGCAGTTCTTC
CDR3 protein: CASSPTTPAGDTNEQFF
J gene: TRBJ2-1
D gene: TRBD2
CDR3 length: 17
V gene: TRBV5-4
clone size: .

CDR3 DNA: TGTGCCAGCAGCCGGGACAGGATTAATGAAAAACTGTTTTTT
CDR3 protein: CASSRDRINEKLFF
J gene: TRBJ1-4
D gene: TRBD1
CDR3 length: 14
V gene: TRBV7-2
clone size: once

CDR3 DNA: TGCGCCAGCAGCTTTACTAGCGGAACCTACGAGCAGTACTTC
CDR3 protein: CASSFTSGTYEQYF
J gene: TRBJ2-7
D gene: TRBD2
CDR3 length: 14
V gene: TRBV5-1
clone size: .

CDR3 DNA: TGTGCCAGCAGCATAACTACAGGGAACACCGGGGAGCTGTTTTTT
CDR3 protein: CASSITTGNTGELFF
J gene: TRBJ2-2
D gene: .
CDR3 length: 15
V gene: TRBV7-2
clone size: .

CDR3 DNA: TGTGCCAGCAGCGCCCGAGGGGGACAAAAGGAAGCACCCCTCCACTTT
CDR3 protein: CASSARGGQKEAPLHF
J gene: TRBJ1-6
D gene: .
CDR3 length: 16
V gene: TRBV9
clone size: .

CDR3 DNA: TGTGCCAGCAGCCAAGGCAGGGGTACTGAAGCTTTCTTT
CDR3 protein: CASSQGRGTEAFF
J gene: TRBJ1-1
D gene: .
CDR3 length: 13
V gene: TRBV11-2
clone size: .

CDR3 DNA: TGTGCCACCAGCAGAGATGGTCACTCCGTGCAGTATTTT
CDR3 protein: CATSRDGHSVQYF
J gene: TRBJ2-3
D gene: .
CDR3 length: 13
V gene: TRBV15
clone size: .

CDR3 DNA: TGTGCCAGCAGTAAACCCCCGGGACAGGGTGTCTACGAGCAGTACTTC
CDR3 protein: CASSKPPGQGVYEQYF
J gene: TRBJ2-7
D gene: TRBD1
CDR3 length: 16
V gene: TRBV6-6
clone size: .

CDR3 DNA: TGTGCCAGCAGTGAAGCGCTATCAGGGGTCTATGGCTACACCTTC
CDR3 protein: CASSEALSGVYGYTF
J gene: TRBJ1-2
D gene: .
CDR3 length: 15
V gene: TRBV6-1
clone size: .

CDR3 DNA: TGCAGCGTGGTCCTAGCGGGAGTGGGTGAGACCCAGTACTTC
CDR3 protein: CSVVLAGVGETQYF
J gene: TRBJ2-5
D gene: TRBD2
CDR3 length: 14
V gene: TRBV29-1
clone size: once

CDR3 DNA: TGTGCCAGCAGCTTAGCGGGATTCCCCGGGGAGCTGTTTTTT
CDR3 protein: CASSLAGFPGELFF
J gene: TRBJ2-2
D gene: TRBD2
CDR3 length: 14
V gene: TRBV6-2/TRBV6-3
clone size: .

CDR3 DNA: TGTGCCAGCAGCTTAATAGGGCAACGGAACACCGGGGAGCTGTTTTTT
CDR3 protein: CASSLIGQRNTGELFF
J gene: TRBJ2-2
D gene: .
CDR3 length: 16
V gene: TRBV7-9
clone size: .

CDR3 DNA: TGTGCCAGCAGCCTATGGACAGGGATGAACACTGAAGCTTTCTTT
CDR3 protein: CASSLWTGMNTEAFF
J gene: TRBJ1-1
D gene: TRBD1
CDR3 length: 15
V gene: TRBV7-2
clone size: .

CDR3 DNA: TGTGCCAGCAGTCGGGGATCGGAGAATCTCCACGAGCAGTACTTC
CDR3 protein: CASSRGSENLHEQYF
J gene: TRBJ2-7
D gene: .
CDR3 length: 15
V gene: TRBV2
clone size: .

CDR3 DNA: TGTGCCAGTAGTATTCTCTTAGCGGGAGCGTTGGATACGCAGTATTTT
CDR3 protein: CASSILLAGALDTQYF
J gene: TRBJ2-3
D gene: TRBD2
CDR3 length: 16
V gene: TRBV19
clone size: .

CDR3 DNA: TGTGCCAGCAGCCAAGGACTAGCGGGATACCAAGAGACCCAGTACTTC
CDR3 protein: CASSQGLAGYQETQYF
J gene: TRBJ2-5
D gene: TRBD2
CDR3 length: 16
V gene: TRBV9
clone size: .

CDR3 DNA: TGTGCCAGCAGGAGGACAGGGGGCGCCTACGAGCAGTACTTC
CDR3 protein: CASRRTGGAYEQYF
J gene: TRBJ2-7
D gene: TRBD1
CDR3 length: 14
V gene: TRBV5-4
clone size: once

CDR3 DNA: TGCGCCAGCAGCCAAGACCCTCCCCTATACGAGCAGTACTTC
CDR3 protein: CASSQDPPLYEQYF
J gene: TRBJ2-7
D gene: .
CDR3 length: 14
V gene: TRBV4-1
clone size: .

CDR3 DNA: TGTGCCAGCAACCACCCCGGGACTAGCGGAAGCGGGACCCAGTACTTC
CDR3 protein: CASNHPGTSGSGTQYF
J gene: TRBJ2-5
D gene: TRBD2
CDR3 length: 16
V gene: TRBV3-1/TRBV3-2
clone size: .

CDR3 DNA: TGTGCCAGCAGCTTCGCACCTTCCTACGAGCAGTACTTC
CDR3 protein: CASSFAPSYEQYF
J gene: TRBJ2-7
D gene: .
CDR3 length: 13
V gene: TRBV11-2
clone size: .

CDR3 DNA: TGTGCCAGCAGTTACTCGTCAGCCCTAGGAGGCTACACCTTC
CDR3 protein: CASSYSSALGGYTF
J gene: TRBJ1-2
D gene: .
CDR3 length: 14
V gene: TRBV6-5
clone size: .